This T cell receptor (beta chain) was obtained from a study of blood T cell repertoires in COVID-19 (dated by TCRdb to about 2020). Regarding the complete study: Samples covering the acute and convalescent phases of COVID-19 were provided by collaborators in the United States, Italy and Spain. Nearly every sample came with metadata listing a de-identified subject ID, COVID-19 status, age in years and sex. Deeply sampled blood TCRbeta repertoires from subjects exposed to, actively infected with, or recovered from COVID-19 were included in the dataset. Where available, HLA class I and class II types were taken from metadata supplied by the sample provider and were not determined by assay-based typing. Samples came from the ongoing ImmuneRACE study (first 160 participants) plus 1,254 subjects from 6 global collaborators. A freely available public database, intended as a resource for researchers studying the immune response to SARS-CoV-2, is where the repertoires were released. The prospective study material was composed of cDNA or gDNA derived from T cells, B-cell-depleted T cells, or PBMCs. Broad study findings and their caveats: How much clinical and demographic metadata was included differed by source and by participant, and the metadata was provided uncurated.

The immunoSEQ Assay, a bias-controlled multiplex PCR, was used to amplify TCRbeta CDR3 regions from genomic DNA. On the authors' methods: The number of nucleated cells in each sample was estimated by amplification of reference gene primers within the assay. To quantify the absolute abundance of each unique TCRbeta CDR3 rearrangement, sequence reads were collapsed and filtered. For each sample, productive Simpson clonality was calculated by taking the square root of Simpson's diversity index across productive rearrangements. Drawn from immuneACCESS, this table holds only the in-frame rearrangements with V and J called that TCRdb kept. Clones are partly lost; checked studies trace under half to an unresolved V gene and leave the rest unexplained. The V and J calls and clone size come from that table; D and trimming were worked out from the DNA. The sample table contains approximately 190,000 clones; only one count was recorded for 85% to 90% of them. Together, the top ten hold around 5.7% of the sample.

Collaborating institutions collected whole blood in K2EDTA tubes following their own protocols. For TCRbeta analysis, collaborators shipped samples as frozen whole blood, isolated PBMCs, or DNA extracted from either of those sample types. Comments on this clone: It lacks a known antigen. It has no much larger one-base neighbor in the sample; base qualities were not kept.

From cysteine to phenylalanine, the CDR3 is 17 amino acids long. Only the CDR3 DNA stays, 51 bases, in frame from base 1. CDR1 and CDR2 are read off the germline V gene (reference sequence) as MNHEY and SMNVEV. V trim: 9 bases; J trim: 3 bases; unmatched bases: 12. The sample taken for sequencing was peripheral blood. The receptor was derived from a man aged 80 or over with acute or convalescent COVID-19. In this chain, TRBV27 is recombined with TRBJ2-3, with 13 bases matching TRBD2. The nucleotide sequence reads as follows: TGTGCCAGTGCGTCACTCCGGACTAGCGGGAGTACAGATACGCAGTATTTT. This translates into CASASLRTSGSTDTQYF.